This T cell receptor beta chain was sequenced for a study of Ad26.COV2.S vaccination and SARS-CoV-2 variants. About the study: Donor got 5x10^10 or 1x10^11 viral particles of Ad26.COV2.S.

As for treatment: roughly 19 received Ad26.COV2.S at low or high dose, single or two shots; about 5 received placebo; per-sample allocation not given. Material that was analyzed had been drawn on day 63 after the first vaccine or placebo injection. This table comes from immunoSEQ multiplex PCR, and its TCRdb copy is limited to in-frame clones, with some not included. The sample carries roughly 330,000 clones, 90% recorded once. Looked up from germline, CDR1 is MNHEY and CDR2 is SMNVEV (reference sequence). Unmatched junction bases numbered 7, after V lost 3 bases and J lost 5 bases. This CDR3 comprises 15 residues.

The material was peripheral blood, obtained in a trial of Ad26.COV2.S vaccine versus placebo. The chain is built from TRBV27 and TRBJ1-1; 9 bases align to TRBD1. This TCR derives from a person between 18 and 65 years old who received the Ad26.COV2.S COVID-19 vaccine or a placebo. The CDR3 nucleotides are TGTGCCAGCAGTTTGATACAGGGGGCCGGGACTGAAGCTTTCTTT. This sequence encodes CASSLIQGAGTEAFF.